Detailed here is one TCR beta chain. The entry originates in a study of shared clonotypes between healthy human individuals. Study-wide context: Donors were two women and a few men aged 18 to 49.

The authors divided CD4+ cells into CD45RA+ naive and CD45RA-negative memory subsets. Data came from immunoSEQ multiplex PCR; TCRdb stores just in-frame clones and leaves some out. The table records more than 1.2 million clones, just under 99% of them present only once. The CDR3 runs 16 residues. Germline V lookup: CDR1 SGHRS, CDR2 YFSETQ. V shed 4 bases, J shed 1 base, and the junction held 8 bases outside the gene matches. Sequencing input: naive CD4+ T cells sorted from blood. Regarding subset: CD45RA+ positively selected. This receptor was identified in a man between 25 and 39 years old in good health. The rearrangement uses TRBV5-1 and TRBJ2-1; 7 bases line up with TRBD2. CDR3 sequence reads: CASSPFRTRSYNEQFF. The CDR3 DNA reads TGCGCCAGCAGCCCCTTCCGGACTAGATCCTACAATGAGCAGTTCTTC.